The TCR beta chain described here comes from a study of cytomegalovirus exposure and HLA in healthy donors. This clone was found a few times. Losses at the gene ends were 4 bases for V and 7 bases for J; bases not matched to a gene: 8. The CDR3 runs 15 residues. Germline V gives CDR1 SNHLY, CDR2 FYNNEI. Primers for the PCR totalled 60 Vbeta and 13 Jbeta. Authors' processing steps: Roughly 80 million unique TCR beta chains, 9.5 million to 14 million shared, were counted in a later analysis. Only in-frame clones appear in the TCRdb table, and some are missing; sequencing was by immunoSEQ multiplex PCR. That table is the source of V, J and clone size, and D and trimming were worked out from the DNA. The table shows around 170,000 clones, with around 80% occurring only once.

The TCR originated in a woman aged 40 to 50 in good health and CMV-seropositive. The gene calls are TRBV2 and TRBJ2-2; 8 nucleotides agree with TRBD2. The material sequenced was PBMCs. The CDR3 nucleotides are TGTGCCAGCAGTGCCGCGGGGGGAAAGGGCGGGGAGCTGTTTTTT. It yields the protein CASSAAGGKGGELFF.